These 29 T cell receptor beta chains originate from one sample sequenced in a study of blood T cell repertoires in COVID-19. Using immunoSEQ multiplex PCR, the repertoire was profiled, and TCRdb retains in-frame clones only, with some absent. The repertoire has more than 85,000 clones, roughly 79% of them found once; the top ten carry 10%. Specimen: peripheral blood. The receptors come from a man between 65 and 85 years old with acute or convalescent COVID-19.

The V and J genes are TRBV19 and TRBJ1-5; 9 nucleotides agree with TRBD1. There are 18 residues in the CDR3. Germline values: CDR1 LNHDA, CDR2 SQIVND (reference sequence). After removal of 6 bases from V and 5 bases from J, the junction contained 17 bases not matched to a gene. In nucleotides, the CDR3 is TGTGCCAGTAGGACCGGGACAGGGATCCGGGCCCGCTATCAGCCCCAGCATTTT. This encodes CASRTGTGIRARYQPQHF. Together with reference TRBV19 and TRBJ1-5, the CDR3 gives the full variable domain: DGGITQSPKYLFRKEGQNVTLSCEQNLNHDAMYWYRQDPGQGLRLIYYSQIVNDFQKGDIAEGYSVSREKKESFPLTVTSAQKNPTAFYLCASRTGTGIRARYQPQHFGDGTRLSIL.

This clone was detected only once. The J gene is TRBJ1-1, the V gene TRBV5-1; 7 bases fit TRBD1. Per the germline V gene, CDR1 is SGHRS and CDR2 is YFSETQ. The CDR3 extends over 16 amino acids. Trimming removed 5 bases from V and 1 base from J; junction bases left unmatched: 11. CDR3 residues: CASSPLAGTENTEAFF. DNA for the CDR3: TGCGCCAGCAGTCCCTTGGCCGGGACAGAGAACACTGAAGCTTTCTTT.

This clone was picked up a small number of times. V gene TRBV6-5 combines with J gene TRBJ1-4; TRBD1 is a possible D gene (6 bases). Looked up from germline, CDR1 is MNHEY and CDR2 is SVGAGI. The V end lost 0 bases, the J end lost 8 bases, and 16 bases lay between the germline ends. The CDR3 spans 16 residues. The CDR3 nucleotides are TGTGCCAGCAGTTACTCGAACAACAGGGTTCCGGAAAAACTGTTTTTT. It codes for CASSYSNNRVPEKLFF.

This sequence joins TRBV29-1 and TRBJ2-3, with 9 bases fitting TRBD1. The CDR3 length is 15 residues. The germline gives CDR1 SQVTM, CDR2 ANQGSEA. After removal of 6 bases from V and 0 bases from J, the junction contained 7 bases not matched to a gene. The CDR3 reads CSVRSQGASTDTQYF. The CDR3 DNA sequence: TGCAGCGTCCGGTCACAGGGGGCAAGCACAGATACGCAGTATTTT.

The V and J genes are TRBV6-5 and TRBJ1-2; TRBD1 aligns across 7 bases. V lost 6 bases, J lost 4 bases, and 8 bases stayed unmatched. Germline CDR1 MNHEY, CDR2 SVGAGI. The CDR3 has 14 residues. CDR3: CASSPRDSPYGYTF. For the CDR3, the DNA is TGTGCCAGCAGCCCAAGGGACAGCCCCTATGGCTACACCTTC.

The genes are TRBV11-2 and TRBJ1-2, with 7 bases matching TRBD1. The V segment lost 5 bases and the J segment 4 bases; nucleotides outside the gene matches: 10. This CDR3 has 15 residues. Looked up from germline, CDR1 is SGHAT and CDR2 is FQNNGV. The CDR3 DNA reads as TGTGCCAGCAGCGAAAGTAGGGGGCAGATCTATGGCTACACCTTC. Encoded protein: CASSESRGQIYGYTF.

Only a few counts were recorded for this clone. The rearrangement joins TRBV12-5 to TRBJ1-5; 9 positions match TRBD1. The germline V gene encodes CDR1 LGHNT and CDR2 FRNRAP. The CDR3 sequence is 18 residues long. The ends lost 7 bases at V and 2 bases at J; junction bases unmatched: 15. CDR3 residues: CASAPWGQGGGGNQPQHF. In DNA form, the CDR3 reads TGTGCTAGTGCCCCGTGGGGACAGGGAGGCGGGGGCAATCAGCCCCAGCATTTT.

The chain combines TRBV2 with TRBJ1-5; TRBD1 might be the D (5 bases). The CDR3 contains 17 residues. Germline V gives CDR1 SNHLY, CDR2 FYNNEI. V dropped 7 bases and J dropped 0 bases, with 19 bases sitting between them. The CDR3 loop reads CASNPADSALSNQPQHF. The CDR3, as DNA: TGTGCCAGCAACCCTGCTGACAGTGCTCTTAGCAATCAGCCCCAGCATTTT.

The chain joins TRBV28 to TRBJ1-5, with D hard to call. CDR1 is MDHEN and CDR2 is SYDVKM in the germline V gene. The CDR3 covers 15 residues. The germline V and J ends were trimmed by 3 bases and 0 bases, with 9 bases remaining between them. Here the CDR3 reads CASSFSGSSNQPQHF. The CDR3 DNA sequence: TGTGCCAGCAGTTTTAGCGGGAGTAGCAATCAGCCCCAGCATTTT.

The chain uses TRBV15 and TRBJ2-1; 9 bases are shared with TRBD2. CDR3 length: 15 amino acids. Germline CDR1 is LNHNV and CDR2 is YYDKDF (reference sequence). J lost 7 bases, V lost 3 bases, and 7 bases had no gene match. The CDR3 protein is CATSSVAGVWNEQFF. Written as DNA, the CDR3 is TGTGCCACCAGCAGTGTAGCGGGAGTCTGGAATGAGCAGTTCTTC.

The V call is TRBV21-1, the J call TRBJ1-2; the table's D call, TRBD1, has no DNA check behind it. TRBV21-1 is reported as a pseudogene. CDR3 size: 14 residues. The CDR3 bases are TGTGCCAGCAGCAGTCCGGGACATTCAGATGGCTACACCTTC. Amino acid sequence: CASSSPGHSDGYTF.

V is TRBV5-8 and J is TRBJ1-3, with no clear D. The CDR3 has 15 amino acids. The V end lost 5 bases, the J end lost 0 bases, and 12 bases lay between the germline ends. Germline values: CDR1 SGHTS, CDR2 YDEGEE. CDR3: CASSWTSPSGNTIYF. The CDR3 nucleotides are TGTGCCAGCAGTTGGACTTCACCCTCTGGAAACACCATATATTTT.

V gene TRBV5-4 combines with J gene TRBJ2-5; D is perhaps TRBD2 (6 bases). The CDR3 is 13 residues long. The V end lost 4 bases, the J end lost 5 bases, and 12 bases lay between the germline ends. In germline, CDR1 is SGHNT, CDR2 YYREEE (reference sequence). CDR3 bases: TGTGCCAGCAGCAGAGACGGAGGGGAGACCCAGTACTTC. Encoded protein: CASSRDGGETQYF. Supplemented by reference TRBV5-4 and TRBJ2-5, the full variable domain reads ETGVTQSPTHLIKTRGQQVTLRCSSQSGHNTVSWYQQALGQGPQFIFQYYREEENGRGNFPPRFSGLQFPNYSSELNVNALELDDSALYLCASSRDGGETQYFGPGTRLLVL.

The V and J genes are TRBV18 and TRBJ2-1; D ambiguous. Trimming left V 0 bases short and J 0 bases short, with 6 bases between. The CDR3 sequence is 15 residues long. Germline assignment: CDR1 KGHSH and CDR2 LQKENI. As DNA, the CDR3 is TGTGCCAGCTCACCACCTAGCCGCTCCTACAATGAGCAGTTCTTC. It specifies CASSPPSRSYNEQFF.

The gene calls are TRBV15 and TRBJ2-7, with 9 positions matching TRBD1. In germline, CDR1 is LNHNV, CDR2 YYDKDF (reference sequence). This CDR3 spans 16 amino acids. The junction had 10 bases not matched to a gene; V was cut back by 5 bases and J by 2 bases. The CDR3 bases are TGTGCCACCAGCGCTCATTGGGGGACAGGGCCCTACGAGCAGTACTTC. Translation gives CATSAHWGTGPYEQYF.

CDR3 sequence (DNA): TGTGCCAGCAGATCTACTAGCGGGAGAACAGATACGCAGTATTTT. It codes for CASRSTSGRTDTQYF. The chain carries TRBV27 and TRBJ2-3; 11 positions agree with TRBD2. The CDR3 has 15 amino acids. V was pared by 6 bases and J by 3 bases, with 5 bases of the junction left unmatched. Germline CDR1 is MNHEY and CDR2 is SMNVEV (reference sequence).

The chain has TRBV14 and TRBJ1-1, with D possibly TRBD1 on 6 matching bases. Germline-derived CDR1 and CDR2 are SGHDN and FVKESK. V lost 6 bases and J 7 bases, leaving 15 bases between the germline ends. The CDR3 is 13 amino acids. The CDR3 DNA follows: TGTGCCAGCAGAAGGACAGTCTGGGGTGAAGCTTTCTTT. Amino acids: CASRRTVWGEAFF.

This chain joins TRBV7-9 and TRBJ2-2; a weak D match, TRBD1 (6 bases). V lost 5 bases to trimming and J lost 3 bases, with 13 bases between them. CDR1 SEHNR and CDR2 FQNEAQ come from the germline V gene (reference sequence). The CDR3 sequence is 15 residues long. The CDR3 spells CASSIGPGDTGELFF. CDR3 coding DNA: TGTGCCAGCAGCATAGGGCCAGGGGACACCGGGGAGCTGTTTTTT. Filled out from reference TRBV7-9 and TRBJ2-2, the complete variable domain reads DTGVSQNPRHKITKRGQNVTFRCDPISEHNRLYWYRQTLGQGPEFLTYFQNEAQLEKSRLLSDRFSAERPKGSFSTLEIQRTEQGDSAMYLCASSIGPGDTGELFFGEGSRLTVL.

This chain uses TRBV7-2 with TRBJ2-2; 7 nucleotides match TRBD1. This CDR3 contains 13 residues. J was trimmed by 9 bases and V by 4 bases; bases with no gene match: 5. The germline V gene encodes CDR1 SGHTA and CDR2 FQGNSA. CDR3 residues: CASSYRGNRELFF. CDR3 sequence (DNA): TGTGCCAGCAGCTACAGGGGTAATAGGGAGCTGTTTTTT.

The CDR3 region has the DNA TGTGCCACCAGCAGAGAAAAGCGGGAGACCAATGAGCAGTTCTTC. Translating gives CATSREKRETNEQFF. The rearrangement links TRBV15 to TRBJ2-1; TRBD2 aligns across 8 bases. The CDR3 runs 15 residues. Losses at the gene ends were 0 bases for V and 6 bases for J; bases not matched to a gene: 4. The germline CDR1 and CDR2 sequences are LNHNV and YYDKDF (reference sequence). Complete variable domain (other parts from reference TRBV15 and TRBJ2-1): DAMVIQNPRYQVTQFGKPVTLSCSQTLNHNVMYWYQQKSSQAPKLLFHYYDKDFNNEADTPDNFQSRRPNTSFCFLDIRSPGLGDTAMYLCATSREKRETNEQFFGPGTRLTVL.

This clone has more than one count but fewer than ten. This chain connects TRBV4-2 to TRBJ1-4; TRBD1 is a possible D gene (6 bases). Trimming removed 1 base from V and 13 bases from J, with 19 bases in between. This CDR3 comprises 15 residues. Germline values: CDR1 LGHNA, CDR2 YNFKEQ. The DNA of the CDR3 is TGTGCCAGCAGCCAAGGGGACATCTTGCGAGGAACACTGTTTTTT. Amino acid sequence: CASSQGDILRGTLFF.

The rearrangement joins TRBV9 to TRBJ1-2; D gene uncertain. Germline loops: CDR1 SGDLS, CDR2 YYNGEE. The CDR3 is made up of 13 amino acids. Between the trimmed V and J ends, which lost 0 bases and 6 bases, there was a span of 9 bases. The CDR3 spells CASSVGPGHGYTF. DNA for the CDR3: TGTGCCAGCAGCGTAGGACCTGGGCATGGCTACACCTTC.

J is TRBJ2-6 and V is TRBV6-2 or TRBV6-3; 7 positions match TRBD2. Germline loops: CDR1 MNHEY, CDR2 SVGEGT. V was clipped by 4 bases and J by 2 bases; unmatched bases: 8. The CDR3 totals 17 residues. The CDR3 coding sequence is TGTGCCAGCAGTTCTGCGGGAGAGGGGACTGGGGCCAACGTCCTGACTTTC. This translates into CASSSAGEGTGANVLTF.

CDR3 in DNA: TGTGCCAGCAGCTTAGGCCGGGAAACTTACTACGAGCAGTACTTC. Translating gives CASSLGRETYYEQYF. This sequence joins TRBV11-1 and TRBJ2-7; perhaps TRBD2 as D (5 bases). The germline V gene encodes CDR1 SGHAT and CDR2 FQDESV (reference sequence). The CDR3 covers 15 residues. Trimming took off 1 base at V and 3 bases at J, with 13 bases between the two ends. Filled out from reference TRBV11-1 and TRBJ2-7, the complete variable domain reads EAEVAQSPRYKITEKSQAVAFWCDPISGHATLYWYRQILGQGPELLVQFQDESVVDDSQLPKDRFSAERLKGVDSTLKIQPAELGDSAMYLCASSLGRETYYEQYFGPGTRLTVT.

J is TRBJ1-2 and V is TRBV29-1, with TRBD1 matching 8 bases. Germline CDR1 and CDR2: SQVTM and ANQGSEA. The V gene end was trimmed by 4 bases and the J gene end by 4 bases; junction bases not matched to a gene: 8. This CDR3 has 14 residues. The CDR3 sequence is CSVAQGARGYGYTF. The DNA for the CDR3 is TGCAGCGTTGCCCAGGGGGCCCGCGGCTATGGCTACACCTTC.

This clone was observed a handful of times. The gene calls are TRBV7-2 and TRBJ1-5, with D perhaps TRBD1 (6 bases). Germline V gene lookup returns CDR1 SGHTA and CDR2 FQGNSA. Trimming stripped 1 base from V and 6 bases from J, with 13 bases between. CDR3 length equals 15 residues. This CDR3 is CASSLGQGLAQPQHF. The CDR3, as DNA: TGTGCCAGCAGCTTAGGCCAGGGGTTGGCTCAGCCCCAGCATTTT.

The chain has TRBV9 and TRBJ1-5; D perhaps matches TRBD1 (5 bases). Germline V lookup: CDR1 SGDLS, CDR2 YYNGEE. The CDR3 covers 15 residues. The V end lost 4 bases, the J end lost 1 base, and 12 bases lay between the germline ends. The CDR3, as DNA: TGTGCCAGCAGCCTTCAGGGTGGGAGCAATCAGCCCCAGCATTTT. Amino acids: CASSLQGGSNQPQHF.

For the CDR3, the DNA is TGTGCCAGCAGCCAAGAACGACAGCCACGGGATGGCTACACCTTC. Translated: CASSQERQPRDGYTF. J is TRBJ1-2 and V is TRBV4-2; D perhaps matches TRBD1 (5 bases). The length of the CDR3 is 15 residues. V shed 0 bases and J shed 6 bases, with 14 bases lying between them. CDR1 and CDR2 from the germline V gene are LGHNA and YNFKEQ.

V gene TRBV6-5 combines with J gene TRBJ1-1; 9 bases are a match to TRBD1. CDR1 and CDR2 (germline): MNHEY, SVGAGI. The CDR3 covers 14 residues. After removal of 5 bases from V and 4 bases from J, the junction contained 5 bases not matched to a gene. CDR3 coding DNA: TGTGCCAGCAGTCTACTACAGGGGGCCACTGAAGCTTTCTTT. Its protein is CASSLLQGATEAFF.